A selection of T cell receptor beta chains follows, all from one sample in a study of CD8 T cells in ankylosing spondylitis. MiXCR, applied by TCRdb to the 5' RACE reads, yields one record per CDR3 protein. The sample shows 250,000 to 300,000 distinct CDR3 sequences, over 15% of them seen only once. The sequencing sample was made of blood, either unsorted or a sorted T cell fraction (not recorded which). These receptors came from a male donor with ankylosing spondylitis or in good health (not recorded which). Each CDR3 is given with its conserved first and last residue.

CDR3	V	J
CASSSPGQGAVGYTF	TRBV28	TRBJ1-2
CSARDGGTVTIQYF	TRBV20-1	TRBJ2-4
CASSLRQGASTDTQYF	TRBV12-3/TRBV12-4	TRBJ2-3
CASRWTGDNSPLHF	TRBV7-2	TRBJ1-6
CASSGTSGEAKDEQFF	TRBV10-1	TRBJ2-1
CASSMDRDTQYF	TRBV28	TRBJ2-3
CASTLGGSKNIQYF	TRBV28	TRBJ2-4
CASSHMGGPLISYNEQFF	TRBV11-2	TRBJ2-1
CASSDLTGGEGELFF	TRBV10-1	TRBJ2-2
CASSRRTSAQETQYF	TRBV3-1	TRBJ2-5
CASSQLAGTNTGELFF	TRBV3-1	TRBJ2-2
CASSSRREMGTEAFF	TRBV7-3	TRBJ1-1
CASSLDGGGPLETQYF	TRBV5-1	TRBJ2-5
CASSLARQGVNEQFF	TRBV5-1	TRBJ2-1
CASSQEDRLNYGYTF	TRBV3-1	TRBJ1-2
CASSQDPNQPQHF	TRBV6-2/TRBV6-3	TRBJ1-5
CASSLPRPSGNEQFF	TRBV5-1	TRBJ2-1
CSARDQLTSEQETQYF	TRBV20-1	TRBJ2-5
CASSYRTGGEKLFF	TRBV6-5	TRBJ1-4
CASKRTVNTGELFF	TRBV28	TRBJ2-2
CATSDQDTNTQYF	TRBV24-1	TRBJ2-3
CASSPTRNAEAFF	TRBV12-3/TRBV12-4	TRBJ1-1
CASSPPAAAYNGLFF	TRBV7-2	TRBJ2-1
CASIPETEYSNQPQHF	TRBV19	TRBJ1-5
CASSRPSGGAENEQFF	TRBV9	TRBJ2-1
CASSSGLASYNEQFF	TRBV27	TRBJ2-1
CASSQYRGLGGPTDTQYF	TRBV3-1	TRBJ2-3
CASSLKGRDQPQHF	TRBV5-6	TRBJ1-5
CSARELQGESGYTF	TRBV20-1	TRBJ1-2
CSASQNPHIEKLFF	TRBV20-1	TRBJ1-4
CAWQPGSLSNEQFF	TRBV30	TRBJ2-1
CSARYQGNTIYF	TRBV20-1	TRBJ1-3
CASSLARTSGRETQYF	TRBV5-1	TRBJ2-5
CASSRRDGHRINYGYTF	TRBV7-9	TRBJ1-2
CASSFGRTKQFF	TRBV6-2/TRBV6-3	TRBJ2-1
CASSTNRAQETQYF	TRBV5-1	TRBJ2-5
CASSETVNSPLHF	TRBV9	TRBJ1-6
CASSLATGRINTEAFF	TRBV5-1	TRBJ1-1
CASSLTRNEKLFF	TRBV5-1	TRBJ1-4
CASSGQGQYSTDTQYF	TRBV6-1	TRBJ2-3
CASSPEGTGLVTDTQYF	TRBV5-1	TRBJ2-3
CASSVAIGDILYNEQFF	TRBV9	TRBJ2-1
CASSQDGAYNEQFF	TRBV4-2	TRBJ2-1
CASSMDRAGELFF	TRBV7-7	TRBJ2-2
CSASLARGFNYGYTF	TRBV20-1	TRBJ1-2
CASSLVAQGAGDEQFF	TRBV5-1	TRBJ2-1
CASSKPGQGMETQYF	TRBV28	TRBJ2-5
CASSEHVGELFF	TRBV27	TRBJ2-2